Below are 12 T cell receptor beta chains sequenced from a single sample in a study of cytomegalovirus exposure and HLA in healthy donors. Clones were sequenced by immunoSEQ multiplex PCR, and TCRdb holds only the in-frame ones, with some missing. Seen here are 150,000 to 200,000 clones, about 83% observed once, and the top ten hold more than 1.2%. Material for sequencing was PBMCs. Receptors originate from a woman under 40 in good health and CMV-seronegative.

V gene TRBV11-2 combines with J gene TRBJ2-3, with 10 nucleotides matching TRBD2. This CDR3 spans 14 amino acids. V trimming: 5 bases; J trimming: 3 bases; junction bases outside the gene matches: 2. Germline V gene lookup returns CDR1 SGHAT and CDR2 FQNNGV. The CDR3 DNA reads as TGTGCCAGCAGCCCGGGACTAGCGACAGATACGCAGTATTTT. It encodes CASSPGLATDTQYF.

CDR3 in amino acids: CASSSGRGGGSYEQYF. CDR3 in DNA: TGTGCCAGCAGCTCCGGCCGCGGGGGGGGTTCCTACGAGCAGTACTTC. The chain employs TRBV7-9 and TRBJ2-7, with TRBD2 matching 9 bases. The CDR3 has 16 residues. The ends lost 4 bases at V and 1 base at J; junction bases unmatched: 8. CDR1 and CDR2 (germline): SEHNR, FQNEAQ (reference sequence). Using reference TRBV7-9 and TRBJ2-7 for the parts outside the CDR3, the full variable domain is DTGVSQNPRHKITKRGQNVTFRCDPISEHNRLYWYRQTLGQGPEFLTYFQNEAQLEKSRLLSDRFSAERPKGSFSTLEIQRTEQGDSAMYLCASSSGRGGGSYEQYFGPGTRLTVT.

CDR3 in DNA: TGCGCCAGCAGCCCCGCTAGGTACAGGGAGACCCAGTACTTC. This encodes CASSPARYRETQYF. The chain has TRBV5-1 and TRBJ2-5, with D possibly being TRBD1 (5 bases). V lost 4 bases to trimming and J lost 5 bases, with 15 bases between them. From germline, CDR1 is SGHRS and CDR2 YFSETQ. This CDR3 comprises 14 residues.

The chain couples TRBV5-6 to TRBJ2-2; D ambiguous. The CDR3 sequence is 13 residues long. V was trimmed by 2 bases and J by 7 bases, leaving 9 bases between them. The germline V gene encodes CDR1 SGHDT and CDR2 YYEEEE. Here the CDR3 DNA reads TGTGCCAGCAGCTTCGTCTCCGGCGGGGAGCTGTTTTTT. Encoded protein: CASSFVSGGELFF.

This clone appeared a few times. The chain is built from TRBV19 and TRBJ2-7; 10 nucleotides line up with TRBD1. The CDR3 has 15 residues. Unmatched junction bases numbered 4, after V lost 2 bases and J lost 3 bases. Germline V gene sequence: CDR1 LNHDA, CDR2 SQIVND (reference sequence). The CDR3 sequence is CASSIWTGGNYEQYF. CDR3 DNA: TGTGCCAGTAGTATATGGACAGGGGGAAACTACGAGCAGTACTTC.

The V and J genes are TRBV14 and TRBJ2-5; TRBD2 matches at 9 bases. Germline loops: CDR1 SGHDN, CDR2 FVKESK. The CDR3 sequence is 18 residues long. Germline trimming cut 4 bases from V and 4 bases from J; bases unmatched to any gene: 16. Written as DNA, the CDR3 is TGTGCCAGCAGCCCTCCCCCCCCGGCTAGCGGGGAGAGAGAGACCCAGTACTTC. It encodes CASSPPPPASGERETQYF.

The CDR3 region is CASSLLTGVYEQYF. The CDR3 coding sequence is TGTGCCAGCAGCTTACTCACAGGAGTCTACGAGCAGTACTTC. The chain is built from TRBV7-8 and TRBJ2-7, with D perhaps matching TRBD1 (5 bases). CDR3 length: 14 amino acids. CDR1 is SGHVS and CDR2 is FQNEAQ in the germline V gene. V dropped 2 bases and J dropped 3 bases, with 11 bases sitting between them.

V gene TRBV5-4 combines with J gene TRBJ2-2; 7 bases are shared with TRBD1. V shed 4 bases and J 1 base; nucleotides not matched to a gene: 4. In germline, CDR1 is SGHNT, CDR2 YYREEE (reference sequence). The CDR3 spans 15 residues. CDR3 in DNA: TGTGCCAGCAGCGGGGGACAGAAGAACACCGGGGAGCTGTTTTTT. Translating gives CASSGGQKNTGELFF. Complete variable domain (other parts from reference TRBV5-4 and TRBJ2-2): ETGVTQSPTHLIKTRGQQVTLRCSSQSGHNTVSWYQQALGQGPQFIFQYYREEENGRGNFPPRFSGLQFPNYSSELNVNALELDDSALYLCASSGGQKNTGELFFGEGSRLTVL.

This sequence joins TRBV5-1 and TRBJ1-3; TRBD1 matches 8 bases. With 1 base clipped from V and 1 base from J, the junction kept 7 bases outside the gene matches. This CDR3 comprises 17 residues. Germline CDR1 reads SGHRS; CDR2 reads YFSETQ. The CDR3 DNA sequence: TGCGCCAGCAGCTTGAACGCAGGGGGCAGGTCTGGAAACACCATATATTTT. The encoded protein is CASSLNAGGRSGNTIYF.

The chain combines TRBV4-3 with TRBJ2-7; the match to TRBD1 covers 8 bases. Germline V CDR1 and CDR2: LGHNA, YSLEER. The CDR3 spans 14 residues. The ends lost 2 bases at V and 4 bases at J; junction bases unmatched: 4. The CDR3 DNA sequence: TGCGCCAGCAGCCAATGGACAGGGAGTTACGAGCAGTACTTC. The encoded protein is CASSQWTGSYEQYF.

This sequence joins TRBV13 and TRBJ2-6; tentatively, D is TRBD1 (6 bases). The length of the CDR3 is 15 residues. Germline V gene data show CDR1 as PRHDT and CDR2 as FYEKMQ (reference sequence). V dropped 5 bases and J dropped 1 base, with 9 bases sitting between them. For the CDR3, the DNA is TGTGCCAGCAGCCGACAGGCATCTGGGGCCAACGTCCTGACTTTC. It codes for CASSRQASGANVLTF.

The chain uses TRBV7-2 and TRBJ1-2; 8 nucleotides line up with TRBD1. The CDR3 runs 13 residues. J was trimmed by 7 bases and V by 3 bases; bases with no gene match: 4. Germline assignment: CDR1 SGHTA and CDR2 FQGNSA. The CDR3 bases are TGTGCCAGCAGCTTGGACAGGGTTAGTGGCTACACCTTC. Translating gives CASSLDRVSGYTF.